This entry lists 3 T cell receptor beta chains sequenced from one sample in a study of blood T cell repertoires in COVID-19. Libraries were prepared by immunoSEQ multiplex PCR; TCRdb keeps only in-frame clonotypes and omits some of them. The profile covers 150,000 or so clones, with roughly 80% appearing a single time and 3% taken by the ten largest. The material sequenced was peripheral blood. The source is a woman of 80 years or more with acute or convalescent COVID-19.

The chain uses TRBV7-2 and TRBJ1-2; TRBD1 is a possible D gene (5 bases). Per the germline V gene, CDR1 is SGHTA and CDR2 is FQGNSA. This CDR3 is 13 amino acids long. V was shortened by 2 bases and J by 5 bases, with 9 bases between the two germline ends. In nucleotides, the CDR3 is TGTGCCAGCAGCTTACGGGGGGAATATGGCTACACCTTC. Protein sequence: CASSLRGEYGYTF.

The rearrangement links TRBV6-5 to TRBJ1-2; TRBD1 matches 8 bases. Germline V gene lookup returns CDR1 MNHEY and CDR2 SVGAGI. V trimming: 6 bases; J trimming: 5 bases; junction bases outside the gene matches: 2. CDR3 length equals 12 residues. The CDR3 DNA follows: TGTGCCAGCAGCCGACAGGGGTATGGCTACACCTTC. It codes for CASSRQGYGYTF.

This clone was detected only once. The chain is built from TRBV24-1 and TRBJ2-1; TRBD2 agrees at 9 bases. Germline trimming cut 7 bases from V and 10 bases from J; bases unmatched to any gene: 7. This CDR3 region has 13 residues. CDR1 KGHDR and CDR2 SFDVKD come from the germline V gene. CDR3: CATRGSGGGEQFF. The CDR3 DNA follows: TGTGCCACCAGGGGTAGCGGGGGAGGCGAGCAGTTCTTC.